Below, 7 T cell receptor delta chains from the same sample are listed, as sequenced in a study of γδ T cells in repeated Plasmodium falciparum infection. Flow sorting of PBMC yielded separate Vgamma9/Vdelta2+ and Vdelta2-negative gammadelta T cell populations for bulk repertoire analysis. TCRdb reanalyzed the multiplex PCR reads using CATT. The sample has tens of thousands of delta-chain clones, 1.7% seen once. The sequencing input was gamma-delta T cells from blood. The receptors originated from a pool of human donors (malaria-infected and uninfected, not separated).

This clone was counted between two and nine times. A single base is all that separates this from a far larger clone, so a read error is likely. In the same sample, other DNA sequences code for this CDR3. The chain uses TRDV1 and TRDJ1; TRDD2 matches at 7 bases. The J gene, left out of TCRdb, was set here by checking the DNA against germline. The CDR3 runs 20 residues. Looked up from germline, CDR1 is TSWWSYY and CDR2 is QGS. CDR3: CALGELSYSTRDPKADKLIF. CDR3 in DNA: TGTGCTCTTGGGGAACTTTCCTACTCCACAAGGGATCCAAAGGCCGACAAACTCATCTTT.

This clone occurred many times. This is likely an artifact of a read error, given a far larger clone one base away. The same CDR3 arises from other DNA sequences in this sample as well. The chain recombines TRDV1 with TRDJ1, with 7 bases aligning to TRDD3. CDR1 TSWWSYY and CDR2 QGS come from the germline V gene. This CDR3 is 24 amino acids long. In DNA, the CDR3 is TGTGCCCTTGGGGAAGGGGAAGGAACGGTCATTCCAGTACTGGGGATTGCCTGCACCGATAAACTCATCTTT. Its protein product is CALGEGEGTVIPVLGIACTDKLIF.

In regard to this clone: TCRdb pairs this DNA with a much larger clone's protein that differs at residue 17, likely a read error; the protein shown was translated from the DNA. The V call is TRDV3, the J call TRDJ1; 11 nucleotides align to TRDD3. Here the J gene came from matching the DNA to germline, since TCRdb omits it. Germline V gene sequence: CDR1 TVYSNPD, CDR2 GDNSRS (reference sequence). The length of the CDR3 is 20 residues. The CDR3 protein is CAFLNPPWARGGYAYDELIF. For the CDR3, the DNA is TGTGCCTTTTTGAACCCTCCTTGGGCCCGTGGGGGATACGCGTACGATGAACTCATCTTT.

This clone has at least ten counts. This DNA's translation differs at residue 7 from TCRdb's protein, which comes from a much larger clone; a read error is likely, and the protein shown is translated from the DNA. The gene calls are TRDV1 and TRDJ1, with unresolved D. The V end was cut by 4 bases, the J end by 0 bases, with 24 bases between. The V gene's germline CDR1 is TSWWSYY and CDR2 QGS. The CDR3 covers 19 residues. Here the CDR3 reads CALGGRPKKSLRYTDKLIF. The CDR3 DNA reads as TGTGCTCTTGGGGGAAGACCTAAAAAGTCCCTCCGGTACACCGATAAACTCATCTTT.

This clone was counted between two and nine times. The protein TCRdb gives is from a much larger clone and does not agree with this DNA's translation at residue 20, likely a read error; the protein shown here comes from the DNA. V usage is TRDV1 and J usage is TRDJ1; 10 bases fit TRDD3. The CDR3 runs to 21 residues. In germline, CDR1 is TSWWSYY, CDR2 QGS. The CDR3 loop reads CALGAHSYVGGGYSETDKLTF. Written as DNA, the CDR3 is TGTGCTCTTGGGGCCCATTCCTACGTTGGTGGGGGATACTCAGAAACCGATAAACTCACCTTT.

In the case of this clone: TCRdb records a much larger clone's protein for this DNA, with a difference at residue 14 that likely arises from a read error; the protein given is the translation of the DNA. The J gene has no call, while the V gene is TRDV1; the D call in the table, TRDD3, was not verified against the DNA. There are 18 residues in the CDR3. CDR1 is TSWWSYY, CDR2 QGS, per germline. The CDR3 loop reads CALGERTGGREYTGKLIF. The CDR3 region has the DNA TGTGCTCTTGGGGAACGGACTGGGGGACGTGAGTACACCGGTAAGCTCATCTTT.

As regards this clone: With a far larger clone one base away, a read error is the likely cause. This CDR3 is also generated by other DNA sequences in the sample. This chain connects TRDV1 to TRDJ1; 10 bases map to TRDD3. The J gene is absent in TCRdb and was assigned here via DNA matching to germline. The V gene's germline CDR1 is TSWWSYY and CDR2 QGS. The junction had 20 bases not matched to a gene; V was cut back by 5 bases and J by 5 bases. This CDR3 spans 19 amino acids. CDR3 in amino acids: CALGYNLRRGIRVSDKLIF. CDR3 bases: TGTGCTCTTGGGTACAATCTACGGCGGGGGATACGTGTTTCTGATAAACTCATCTTT.